The clone carrying this T cell receptor (beta chain) has more than one count but fewer than ten. Its specificity is not known. Preparation of the TCRbeta library was carried out with unique molecular identifiers. In TCRdb, the PCR reads were re-called with MiXCR into one record per CDR3 protein. The sample holds 700,000 to 950,000 distinct CDR3 sequences, 16% seen once. These data are taken from a study of T-cell reconstitution after alpha-beta-depleted transplantation in children. Study findings and constraints: High day-60 TCRbeta diversity in some patients came from surviving recipient T cells and thymic progenitors. Among T cells one year after transplant, newly produced cells accounted for most counts and diversity. Where alpha-beta T cells came from about two months after transplant was reportedly several hundred expanded graft clones.

The V gene's germline CDR1 is SGHVS and CDR2 FQNEAQ. This CDR3 contains 16 residues. V lost 1 base and J 7 bases, leaving 17 bases between the germline ends. The chain carries TRBV7-8 and TRBJ1-5, with D unresolved. The specimen was PBMCs, mostly from graft donor cells, collected 360 days after TCRalphabeta/CD19-depleted stem cell transplant. The sequence was obtained from a male patient aged 10-17 years who had a stem cell transplant for acute lymphoblastic leukemia, so the T cells may come from the graft donor. CDR3 in amino acids: CASSLEVTAFEQPQHF. The CDR3 bases are TGTGCCAGCAGCTTAGAGGTCACAGCGTTTGAGCAGCCCCAGCATTTT.